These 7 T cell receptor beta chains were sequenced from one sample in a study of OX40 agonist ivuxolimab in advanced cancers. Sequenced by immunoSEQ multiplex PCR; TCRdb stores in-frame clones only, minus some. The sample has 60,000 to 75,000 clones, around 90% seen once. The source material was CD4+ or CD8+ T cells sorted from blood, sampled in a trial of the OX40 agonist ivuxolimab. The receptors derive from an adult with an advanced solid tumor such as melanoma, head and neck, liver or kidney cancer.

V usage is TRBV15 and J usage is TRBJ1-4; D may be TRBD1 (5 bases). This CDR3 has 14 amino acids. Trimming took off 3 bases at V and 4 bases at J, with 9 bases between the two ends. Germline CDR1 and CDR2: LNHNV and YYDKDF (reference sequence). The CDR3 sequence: CATSRQGFNEKLFF. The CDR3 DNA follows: TGTGCCACCAGCAGGCAGGGCTTTAATGAAAAACTGTTTTTT.

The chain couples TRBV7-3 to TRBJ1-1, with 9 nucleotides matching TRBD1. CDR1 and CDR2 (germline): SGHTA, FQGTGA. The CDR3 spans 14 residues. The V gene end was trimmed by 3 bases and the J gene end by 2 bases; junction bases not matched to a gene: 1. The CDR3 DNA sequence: TGTGCCAGCAGCTTGACAGGGGGAAACACTGAAGCTTTCTTT. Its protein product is CASSLTGGNTEAFF.

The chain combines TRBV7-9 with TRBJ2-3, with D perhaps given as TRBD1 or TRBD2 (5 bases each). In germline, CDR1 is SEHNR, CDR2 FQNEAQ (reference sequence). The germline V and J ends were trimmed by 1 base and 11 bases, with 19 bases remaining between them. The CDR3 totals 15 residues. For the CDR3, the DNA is TGTGCCAGCAGCTTAGAAGGGGCCAGGGTTCGGGAGCAGTATTTT. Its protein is CASSLEGARVREQYF.

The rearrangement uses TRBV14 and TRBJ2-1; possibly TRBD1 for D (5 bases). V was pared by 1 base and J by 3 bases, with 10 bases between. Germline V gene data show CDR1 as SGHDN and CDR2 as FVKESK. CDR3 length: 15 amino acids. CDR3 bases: TGTGCCAGCAGCCAAGGACAGTTCCTCTACAATGAGCAGTTCTTC. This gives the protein CASSQGQFLYNEQFF.

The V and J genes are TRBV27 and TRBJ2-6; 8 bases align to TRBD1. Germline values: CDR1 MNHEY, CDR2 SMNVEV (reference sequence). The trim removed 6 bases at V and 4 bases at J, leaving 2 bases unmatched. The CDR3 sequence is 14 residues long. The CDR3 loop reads CASRGTGGANVLTF. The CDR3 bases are TGTGCCAGCAGAGGGACAGGCGGGGCCAACGTCCTGACTTTC.

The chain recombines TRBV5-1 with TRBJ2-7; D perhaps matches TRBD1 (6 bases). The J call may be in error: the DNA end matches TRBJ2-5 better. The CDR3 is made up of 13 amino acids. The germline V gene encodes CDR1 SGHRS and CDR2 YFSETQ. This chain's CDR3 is CASSRDNQETQYF. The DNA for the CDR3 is TGCGCCAGCAGCCGGGACAATCAAGAGACCCAGTACTTC.

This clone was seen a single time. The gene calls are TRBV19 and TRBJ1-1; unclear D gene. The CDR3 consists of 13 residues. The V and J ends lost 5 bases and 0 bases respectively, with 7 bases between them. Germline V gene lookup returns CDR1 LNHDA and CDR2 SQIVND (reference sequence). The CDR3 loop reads CASSWAVNTEAFF. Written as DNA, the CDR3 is TGTGCCAGTAGTTGGGCAGTGAACACTGAAGCTTTCTTT.